This TCR beta chain came from a study of cytomegalovirus exposure and HLA in healthy donors. Germline V gene lookup returns CDR1 MNHNS and CDR2 SASEGT. This CDR3 region has 14 residues. The PCR had 60 Vbeta and 13 Jbeta primers. Using immunoSEQ multiplex PCR, the repertoire was profiled, and TCRdb retains in-frame clones only, with some absent. The sample has some 150,000 clones; roughly 84% are singletons. The specimen was PBMCs. The chain carries TRBV6-1 and TRBJ2-2, with a weak D call TRBD2 (6 bases). The source of this sequence is a woman younger than 30 in good health and CMV-seronegative. The CDR3 sequence: CAITGGTHTGELFF. In DNA form, the CDR3 reads TGTGCTATCACCGGGGGAACCCACACCGGGGAGCTGTTTTTT.